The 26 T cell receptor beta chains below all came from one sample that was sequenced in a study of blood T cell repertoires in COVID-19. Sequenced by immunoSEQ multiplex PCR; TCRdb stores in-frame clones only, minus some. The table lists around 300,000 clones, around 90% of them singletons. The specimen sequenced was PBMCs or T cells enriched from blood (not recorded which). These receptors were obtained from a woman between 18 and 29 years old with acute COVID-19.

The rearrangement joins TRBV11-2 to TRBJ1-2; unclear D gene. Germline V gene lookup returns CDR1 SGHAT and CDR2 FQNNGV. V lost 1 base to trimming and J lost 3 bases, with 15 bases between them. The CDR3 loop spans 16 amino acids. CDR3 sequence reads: CASSLGARRDYYGYTF. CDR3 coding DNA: TGTGCCAGCAGCTTAGGGGCCAGACGGGATTACTATGGCTACACCTTC. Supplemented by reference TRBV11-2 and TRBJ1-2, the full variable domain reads EAGVAQSPRYKIIEKRQSVAFWCNPISGHATLYWYQQILGQGPKLLIQFQNNGVVDDSQLPKDRFSAERLKGVDSTLKIQPAKLEDSAVYLCASSLGARRDYYGYTFGSGTRLTVV.

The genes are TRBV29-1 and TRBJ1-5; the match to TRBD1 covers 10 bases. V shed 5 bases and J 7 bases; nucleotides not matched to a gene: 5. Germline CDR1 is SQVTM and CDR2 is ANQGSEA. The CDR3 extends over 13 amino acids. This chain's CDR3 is CSVRQGAGQPQHF. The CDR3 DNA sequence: TGCAGCGTTCGACAGGGGGCGGGACAGCCCCAGCATTTT.

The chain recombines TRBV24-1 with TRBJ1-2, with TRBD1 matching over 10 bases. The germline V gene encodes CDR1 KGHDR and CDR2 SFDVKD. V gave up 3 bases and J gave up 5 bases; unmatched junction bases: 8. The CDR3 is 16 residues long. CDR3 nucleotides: TGTGCCACCAGTGATCCCGAGACAGGGGGCTATTATGGCTACACCTTC. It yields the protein CATSDPETGGYYGYTF.

The CDR3 nucleotides are TGCGCCAGCAGCTTAGACAGGGGCCCTGAAGCTTTCTTT. It is translated as CASSLDRGPEAFF. The chain links TRBV5-1 to TRBJ1-1, with TRBD1 matching over 8 bases. V gave up 2 bases and J gave up 6 bases; unmatched junction bases: 3. The length of the CDR3 is 13 residues. The germline V gene encodes CDR1 SGHRS and CDR2 YFSETQ.

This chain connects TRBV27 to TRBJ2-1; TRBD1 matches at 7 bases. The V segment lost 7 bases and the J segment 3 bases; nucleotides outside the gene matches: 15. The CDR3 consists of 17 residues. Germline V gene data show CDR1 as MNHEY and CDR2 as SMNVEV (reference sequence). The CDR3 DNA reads TGTGCCAGCAAAAGGACAGGACAAAGGGTCTACTACAATGAGCAGTTCTTC. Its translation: CASKRTGQRVYYNEQFF.

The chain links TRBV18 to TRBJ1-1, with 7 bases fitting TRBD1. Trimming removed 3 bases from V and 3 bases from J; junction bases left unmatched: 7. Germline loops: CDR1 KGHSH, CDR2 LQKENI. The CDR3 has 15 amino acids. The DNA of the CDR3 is TGTGCCAGCTCACCGAGGGGACAGCCAGACACTGAAGCTTTCTTT. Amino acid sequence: CASSPRGQPDTEAFF.

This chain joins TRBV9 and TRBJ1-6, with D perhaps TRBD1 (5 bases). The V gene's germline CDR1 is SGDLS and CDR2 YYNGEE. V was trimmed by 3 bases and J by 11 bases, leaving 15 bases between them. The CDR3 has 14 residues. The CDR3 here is CASSALDGGTPLHF. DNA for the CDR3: TGTGCCAGCAGCGCCCTCGATGGGGGGACACCCCTCCACTTT.

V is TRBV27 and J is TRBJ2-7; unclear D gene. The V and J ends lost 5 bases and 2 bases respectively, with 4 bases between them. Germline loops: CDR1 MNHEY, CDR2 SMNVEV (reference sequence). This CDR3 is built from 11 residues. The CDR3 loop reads CASSTPYEQYF. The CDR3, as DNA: TGTGCCAGCAGTACACCCTACGAGCAGTACTTC.

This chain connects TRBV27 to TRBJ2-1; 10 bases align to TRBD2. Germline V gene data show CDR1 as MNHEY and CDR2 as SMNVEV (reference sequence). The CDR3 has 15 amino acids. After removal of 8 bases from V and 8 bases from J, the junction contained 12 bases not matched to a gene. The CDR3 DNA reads TGTGCCAGCTTTCAGGGGGCTAGCGGGAGAGATGAGCAGTTCTTC. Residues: CASFQGASGRDEQFF.

In DNA form, the CDR3 reads TGTGCCAGCAGCTCATCCGGGTCGAACACCGGGGAGCTGTTTTTT. This sequence encodes CASSSSGSNTGELFF. This rearrangement joins TRBV11-3 to TRBJ2-2; D call uncertain. CDR3 length: 15 residues. Germline CDR1 and CDR2: SGHNT and YENEEA. V lost 4 bases to trimming and J lost 0 bases, with 9 bases between them.

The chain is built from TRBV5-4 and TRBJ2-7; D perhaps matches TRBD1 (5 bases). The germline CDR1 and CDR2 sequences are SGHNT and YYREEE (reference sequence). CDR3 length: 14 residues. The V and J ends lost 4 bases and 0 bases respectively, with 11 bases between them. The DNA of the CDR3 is TGTGCCAGCAGCGGTCACAGGAGCTCCTACGAGCAGTACTTC. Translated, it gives CASSGHRSSYEQYF.

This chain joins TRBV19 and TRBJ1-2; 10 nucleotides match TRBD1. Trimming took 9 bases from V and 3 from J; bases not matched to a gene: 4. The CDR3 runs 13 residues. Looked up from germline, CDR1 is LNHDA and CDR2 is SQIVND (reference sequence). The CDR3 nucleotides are TGTGCCAGCGGGGACAGGGGATACTATGGCTACACCTTC. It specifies CASGDRGYYGYTF.

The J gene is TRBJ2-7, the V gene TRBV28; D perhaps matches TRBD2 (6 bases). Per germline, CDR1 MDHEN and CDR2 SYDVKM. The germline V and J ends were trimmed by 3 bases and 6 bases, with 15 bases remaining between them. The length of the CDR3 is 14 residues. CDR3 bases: TGTGCCAGCAGTTTCGGGAGAGTTTTAAGCGAGCAGTACTTC. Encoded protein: CASSFGRVLSEQYF.

The CDR3 protein is CASSWTGSNTEAFF. The CDR3 DNA reads as TGTGCCAGCAGCTGGACAGGGTCGAACACTGAAGCTTTCTTT. This sequence joins TRBV5-5 and TRBJ1-1; TRBD1 matches 8 bases. Germline trimming cut 3 bases from V and 1 base from J; bases unmatched to any gene: 2. In germline, CDR1 is SGHKS, CDR2 YYEKEE (reference sequence). The CDR3 runs 14 residues.

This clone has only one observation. The CDR3 DNA sequence: TGTGCCAGCAGCTTGGTACCCGAAATACAGGGGAGTACTGAAGCTTTCTTT. It yields the protein CASSLVPEIQGSTEAFF. The genes are TRBV5-4 and TRBJ1-1; 7 bases match TRBD1. Trimming removed 0 bases from V and 5 bases from J; junction bases left unmatched: 13. This CDR3 has 17 amino acids. Germline lookup yields CDR1 SGHNT and CDR2 YYREEE (reference sequence).

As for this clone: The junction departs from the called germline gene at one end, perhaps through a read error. CDR3 loop: CARSFGGAGEASNQPQHF. Written as DNA, the CDR3 is TGTGCCCGCAGTTTCGGGGGGGCGGGGGAGGCGAGCAATCAGCCCCAGCATTTT. V and J are TRBV28 and TRBJ1-5; TRBD1 might be the D (6 bases). In germline, CDR1 is MDHEN, CDR2 SYDVKM. The CDR3 consists of 18 residues.

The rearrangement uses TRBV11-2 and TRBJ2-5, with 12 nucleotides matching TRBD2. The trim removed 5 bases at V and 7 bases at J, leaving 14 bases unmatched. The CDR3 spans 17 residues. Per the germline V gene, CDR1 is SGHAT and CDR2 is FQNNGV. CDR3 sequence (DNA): TGTGCCAGCAGCGTTGACGGACTAGCGGGAACCTCGGGGACCCAGTACTTC. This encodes CASSVDGLAGTSGTQYF.

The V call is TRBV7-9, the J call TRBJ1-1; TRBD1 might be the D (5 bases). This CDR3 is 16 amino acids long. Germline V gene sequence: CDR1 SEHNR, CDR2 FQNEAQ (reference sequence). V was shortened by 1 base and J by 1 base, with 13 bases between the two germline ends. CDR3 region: CASSLGAAGPNTEAFF. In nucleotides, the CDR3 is TGTGCCAGCAGCTTAGGGGCTGCGGGACCGAACACTGAAGCTTTCTTT.

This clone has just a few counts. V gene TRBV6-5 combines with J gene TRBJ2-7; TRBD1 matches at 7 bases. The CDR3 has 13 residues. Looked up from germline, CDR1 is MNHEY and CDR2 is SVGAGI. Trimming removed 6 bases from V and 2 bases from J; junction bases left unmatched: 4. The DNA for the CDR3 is TGTGCCAGCAGACAGGGACAGACCTACGAGCAGTACTTC. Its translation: CASRQGQTYEQYF.

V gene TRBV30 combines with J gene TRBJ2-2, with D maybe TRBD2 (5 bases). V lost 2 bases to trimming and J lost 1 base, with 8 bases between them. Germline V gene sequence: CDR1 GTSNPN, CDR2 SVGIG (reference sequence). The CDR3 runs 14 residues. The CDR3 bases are TGTGCCTGGAGTCGAGCGGTGAACACCGGGGAGCTGTTTTTT. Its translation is CAWSRAVNTGELFF. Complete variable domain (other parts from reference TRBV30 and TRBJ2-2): SQTIHQWPATLVQPVGSPLSLECTVEGTSNPNLYWYRQAAGRGLQLLFYSVGIGQISSEVPQNLSASRPQDRQFILSSKKLLLSDSGFYLCAWSRAVNTGELFFGEGSRLTVL.

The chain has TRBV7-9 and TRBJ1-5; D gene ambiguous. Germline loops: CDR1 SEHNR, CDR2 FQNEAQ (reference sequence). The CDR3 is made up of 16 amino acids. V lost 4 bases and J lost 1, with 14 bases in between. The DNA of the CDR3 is TGTGCCAGCAGCTCCTGGGCGCTCCAAAGCAATCAGCCCCAGCATTTT. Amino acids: CASSSWALQSNQPQHF.

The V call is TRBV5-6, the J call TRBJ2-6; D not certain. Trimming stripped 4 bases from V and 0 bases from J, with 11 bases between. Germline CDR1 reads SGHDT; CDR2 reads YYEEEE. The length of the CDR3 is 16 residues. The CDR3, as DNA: TGTGCCAGCAGCATCCTTTACACCTCTGGGGCCAACGTCCTGACTTTC. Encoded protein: CASSILYTSGANVLTF.

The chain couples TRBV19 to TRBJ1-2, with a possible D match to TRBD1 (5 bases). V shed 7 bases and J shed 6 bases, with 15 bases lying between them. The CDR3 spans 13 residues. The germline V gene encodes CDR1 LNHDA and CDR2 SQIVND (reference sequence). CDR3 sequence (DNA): TGTGCCAGTACTCCAAGGGGCGGAAATGGCTACACCTTC. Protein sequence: CASTPRGGNGYTF.

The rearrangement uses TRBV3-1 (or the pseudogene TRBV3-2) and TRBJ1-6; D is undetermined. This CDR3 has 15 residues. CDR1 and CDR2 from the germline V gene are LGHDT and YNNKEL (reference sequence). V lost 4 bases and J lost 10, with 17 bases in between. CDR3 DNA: TGTGCCAGCAGCCCCCGTCCGATGGGAGGGTCACCCCTCCACTTT. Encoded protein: CASSPRPMGGSPLHF.

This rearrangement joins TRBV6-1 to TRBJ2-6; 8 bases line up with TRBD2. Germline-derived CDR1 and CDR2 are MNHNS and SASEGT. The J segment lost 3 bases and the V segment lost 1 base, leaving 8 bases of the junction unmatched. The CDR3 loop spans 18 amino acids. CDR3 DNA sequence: TGTGCCAGCAGTGAAGTAAGGAGGCGGGAGGTTGGGGCCAACGTCCTGACTTTC. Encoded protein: CASSEVRRREVGANVLTF.

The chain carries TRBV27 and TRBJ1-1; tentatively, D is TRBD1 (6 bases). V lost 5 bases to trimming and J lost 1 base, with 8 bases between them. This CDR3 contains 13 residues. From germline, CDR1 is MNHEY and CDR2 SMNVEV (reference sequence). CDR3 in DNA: TGTGCCAGCAGTGCCAGGGGGAACACTGAAGCTTTCTTT. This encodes CASSARGNTEAFF.